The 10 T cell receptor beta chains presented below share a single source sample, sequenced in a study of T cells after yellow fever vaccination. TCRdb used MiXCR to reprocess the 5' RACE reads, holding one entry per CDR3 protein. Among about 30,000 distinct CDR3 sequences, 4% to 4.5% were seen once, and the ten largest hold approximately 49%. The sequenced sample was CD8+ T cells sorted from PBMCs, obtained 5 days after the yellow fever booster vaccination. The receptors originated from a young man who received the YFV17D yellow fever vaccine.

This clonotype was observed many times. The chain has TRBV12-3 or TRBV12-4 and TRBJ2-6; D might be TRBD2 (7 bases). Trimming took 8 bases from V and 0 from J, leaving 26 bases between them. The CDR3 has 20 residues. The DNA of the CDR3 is TGTGCCAGCGGGGGGGACACGGACGGGAGCAGAGGCTCTGGGGCCAACGTCCTGACTTTC. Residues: CASGGDTDGSRGSGANVLTF.

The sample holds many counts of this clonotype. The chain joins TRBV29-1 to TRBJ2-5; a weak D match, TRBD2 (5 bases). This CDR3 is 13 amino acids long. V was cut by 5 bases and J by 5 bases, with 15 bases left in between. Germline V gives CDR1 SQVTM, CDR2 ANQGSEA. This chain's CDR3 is CSVYREYGETQYF. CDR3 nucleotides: TGCAGCGTTTATAGGGAGTATGGGGAGACCCAGTACTTC.

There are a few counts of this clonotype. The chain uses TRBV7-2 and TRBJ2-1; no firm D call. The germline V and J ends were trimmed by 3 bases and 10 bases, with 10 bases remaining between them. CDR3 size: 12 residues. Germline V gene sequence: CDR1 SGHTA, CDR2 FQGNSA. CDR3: CASSFRTGEQFF. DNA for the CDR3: TGTGCCAGCAGCTTCAGAACCGGAGAGCAGTTCTTC.

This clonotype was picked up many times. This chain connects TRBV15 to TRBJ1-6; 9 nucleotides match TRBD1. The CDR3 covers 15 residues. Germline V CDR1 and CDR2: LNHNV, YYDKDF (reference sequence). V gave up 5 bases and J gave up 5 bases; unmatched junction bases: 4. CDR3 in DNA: TGTGCCACCAGCGACCGGGACAGGGATAATTCACCCCTCCACTTT. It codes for CATSDRDRDNSPLHF.

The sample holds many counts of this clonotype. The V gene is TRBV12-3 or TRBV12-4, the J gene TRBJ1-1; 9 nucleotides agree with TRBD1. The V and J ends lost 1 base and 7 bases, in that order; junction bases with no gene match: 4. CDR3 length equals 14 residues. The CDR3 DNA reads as TGTGCCAGCAGTTTAGAAGGGACAGGGAGTGAAGCTTTCTTT. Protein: CASSLEGTGSEAFF.

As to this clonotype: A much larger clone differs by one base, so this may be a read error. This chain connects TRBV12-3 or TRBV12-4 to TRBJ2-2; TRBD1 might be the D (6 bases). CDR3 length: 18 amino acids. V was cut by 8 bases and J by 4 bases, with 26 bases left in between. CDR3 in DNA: TGTGCCAGCTGTTCCCGGACAGCTATTCTGGTTGCCACCGGGGAGCTGTTTTTT. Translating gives CASCSRTAILVATGELFF.

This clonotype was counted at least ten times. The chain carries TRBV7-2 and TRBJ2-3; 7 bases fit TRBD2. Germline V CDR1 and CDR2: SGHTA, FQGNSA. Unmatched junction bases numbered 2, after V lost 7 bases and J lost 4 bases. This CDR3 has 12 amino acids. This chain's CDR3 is CASIAGADTQYF. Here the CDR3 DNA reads TGTGCCAGCATCGCGGGGGCAGATACGCAGTATTTT.

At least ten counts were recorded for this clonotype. CDR3 sequence: CASSGDVVETQYF. DNA for the CDR3: TGTGCCAGCAGCGGGGACGTCGTCGAGACCCAGTACTTC. The chain has TRBV5-5 and TRBJ2-5; perhaps D is TRBD1 or TRBD2 (5 bases each). Germline CDR1 is SGHKS and CDR2 is YYEKEE (reference sequence). V gave up 4 bases and J gave up 5 bases, with 12 bases separating them. CDR3 length: 13 residues.

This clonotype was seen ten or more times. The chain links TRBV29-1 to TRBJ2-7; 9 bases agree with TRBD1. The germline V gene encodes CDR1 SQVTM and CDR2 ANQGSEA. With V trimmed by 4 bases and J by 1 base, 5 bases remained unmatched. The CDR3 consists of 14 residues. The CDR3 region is CSVVGTGTSYEQYF. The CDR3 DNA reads TGCAGCGTTGTGGGGACAGGGACATCCTACGAGCAGTACTTC.

The CDR3 region has the DNA TGTGCCAGCGGACGGACGAGCACAGATACGCAGTATTTT. Translation gives CASGRTSTDTQYF. The chain has TRBV2 and TRBJ2-3; D gene uncertain. The CDR3 contains 13 residues. CDR1 is SNHLY, CDR2 FYNNEI, per germline. Trimming took 8 bases from V and 0 from J, leaving 9 bases between them.